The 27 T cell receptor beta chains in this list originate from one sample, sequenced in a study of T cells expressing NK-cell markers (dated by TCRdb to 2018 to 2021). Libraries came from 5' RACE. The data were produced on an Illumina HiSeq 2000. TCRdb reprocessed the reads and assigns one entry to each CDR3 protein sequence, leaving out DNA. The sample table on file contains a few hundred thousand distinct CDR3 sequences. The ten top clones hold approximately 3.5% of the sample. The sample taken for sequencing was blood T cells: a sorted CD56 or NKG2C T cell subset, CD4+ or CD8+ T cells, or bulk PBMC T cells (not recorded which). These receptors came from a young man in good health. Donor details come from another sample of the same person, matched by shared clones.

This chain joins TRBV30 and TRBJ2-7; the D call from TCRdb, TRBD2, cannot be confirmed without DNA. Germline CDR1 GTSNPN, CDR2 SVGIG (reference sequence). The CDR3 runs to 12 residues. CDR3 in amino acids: CALLASQVEQYF.

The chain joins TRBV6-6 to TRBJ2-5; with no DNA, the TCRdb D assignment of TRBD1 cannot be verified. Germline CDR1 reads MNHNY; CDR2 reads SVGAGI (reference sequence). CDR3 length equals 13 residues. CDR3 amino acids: CASWGAQVETQYF.

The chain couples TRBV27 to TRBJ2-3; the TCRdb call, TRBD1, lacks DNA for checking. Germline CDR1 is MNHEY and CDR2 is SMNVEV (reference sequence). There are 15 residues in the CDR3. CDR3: CASRDDRGLWDTQYF.

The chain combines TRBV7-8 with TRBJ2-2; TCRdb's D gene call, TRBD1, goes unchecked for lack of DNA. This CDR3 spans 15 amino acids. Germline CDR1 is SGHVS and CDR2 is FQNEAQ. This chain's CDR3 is CASSVRDRNSGELFF.

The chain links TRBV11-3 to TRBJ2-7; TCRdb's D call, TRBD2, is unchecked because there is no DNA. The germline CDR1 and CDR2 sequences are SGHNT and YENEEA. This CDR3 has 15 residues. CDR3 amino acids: CASSLEGGIPSEQYF.

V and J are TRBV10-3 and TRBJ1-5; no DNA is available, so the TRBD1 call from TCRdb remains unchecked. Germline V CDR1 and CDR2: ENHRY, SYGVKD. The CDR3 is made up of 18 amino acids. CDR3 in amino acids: CAISESVLISRDNQPQHF.

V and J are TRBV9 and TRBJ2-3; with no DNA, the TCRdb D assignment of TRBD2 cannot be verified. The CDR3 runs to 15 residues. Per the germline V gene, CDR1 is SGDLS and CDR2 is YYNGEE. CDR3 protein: CASSPRGGVADTQYF.

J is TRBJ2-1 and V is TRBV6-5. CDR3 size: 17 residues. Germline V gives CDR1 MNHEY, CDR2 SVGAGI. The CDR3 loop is CASSYFPMGEGLNEQFF.

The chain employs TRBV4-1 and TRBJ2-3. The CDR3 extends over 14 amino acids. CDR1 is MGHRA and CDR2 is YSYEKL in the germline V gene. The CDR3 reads CASSQLAASGTQYF.

CDR3 loop: CASSPGLSNEQFF. J is TRBJ2-1 and V is TRBV18. The CDR3 has 13 amino acids. Germline CDR1 and CDR2: KGHSH and LQKENI. Using reference TRBV18 and TRBJ2-1 for the parts outside the CDR3, the full variable domain is NAGVMQNPRHLVRRRGQEARLRCSPMKGHSHVYWYRQLPEEGLKFMVYLQKENIIDESGMPKERFSAEFPKEGPSILRIQQVVRGDSAAYFCASSPGLSNEQFFGPGTRLTVL.

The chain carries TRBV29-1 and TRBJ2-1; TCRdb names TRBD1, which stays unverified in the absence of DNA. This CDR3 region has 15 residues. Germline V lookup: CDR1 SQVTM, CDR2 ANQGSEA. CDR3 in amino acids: CSVETGTGVDNEQFF.

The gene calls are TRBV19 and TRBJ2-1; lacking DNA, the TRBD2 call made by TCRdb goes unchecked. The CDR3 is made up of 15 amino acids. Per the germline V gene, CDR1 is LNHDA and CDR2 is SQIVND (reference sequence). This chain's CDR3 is CASSQLAGDQNEQFF.

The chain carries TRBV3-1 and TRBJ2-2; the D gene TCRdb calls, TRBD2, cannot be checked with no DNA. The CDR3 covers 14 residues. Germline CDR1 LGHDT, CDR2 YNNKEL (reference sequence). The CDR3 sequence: CASSGTSDIGELFF. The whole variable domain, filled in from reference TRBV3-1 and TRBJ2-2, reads DTAVSQTPKYLVTQMGNDKSIKCEQNLGHDTMYWYKQDSKKFLKIMFSYNNKELIINETVPNRFSPKSPDKAHLNLHINSLELGDSAVYFCASSGTSDIGELFFGEGSRLTVL.

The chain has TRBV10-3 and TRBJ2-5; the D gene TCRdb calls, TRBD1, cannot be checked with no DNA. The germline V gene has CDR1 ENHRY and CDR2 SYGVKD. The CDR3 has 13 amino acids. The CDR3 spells CAISPGRQETQYF.

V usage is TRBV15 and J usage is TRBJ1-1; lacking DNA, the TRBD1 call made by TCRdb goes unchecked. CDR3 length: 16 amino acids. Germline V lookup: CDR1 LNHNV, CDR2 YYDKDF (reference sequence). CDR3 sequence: CATSRAPGPLNTEAFF.

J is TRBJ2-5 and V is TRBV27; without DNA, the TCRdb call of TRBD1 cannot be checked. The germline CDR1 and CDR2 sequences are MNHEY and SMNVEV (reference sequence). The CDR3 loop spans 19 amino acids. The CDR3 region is CASSLSFWGQMASQETQYF.

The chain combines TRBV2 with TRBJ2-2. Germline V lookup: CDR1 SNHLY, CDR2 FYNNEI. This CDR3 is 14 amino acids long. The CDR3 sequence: CASNEGTLAGELFF.

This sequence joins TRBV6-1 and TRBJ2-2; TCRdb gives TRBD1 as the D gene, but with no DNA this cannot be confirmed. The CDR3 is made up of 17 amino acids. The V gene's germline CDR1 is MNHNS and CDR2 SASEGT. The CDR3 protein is CASSHLLAGLYTRELFF.

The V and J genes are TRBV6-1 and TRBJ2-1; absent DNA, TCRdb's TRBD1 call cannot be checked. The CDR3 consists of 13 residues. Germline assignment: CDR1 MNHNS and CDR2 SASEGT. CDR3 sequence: CASSENRVYEQFF.

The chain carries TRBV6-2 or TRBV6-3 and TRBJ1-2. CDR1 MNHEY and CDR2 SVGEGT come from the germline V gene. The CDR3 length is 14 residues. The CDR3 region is CASTRGQQSYGYTF.

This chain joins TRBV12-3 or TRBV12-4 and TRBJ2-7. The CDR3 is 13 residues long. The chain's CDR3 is CASSVTTNYEQYF.

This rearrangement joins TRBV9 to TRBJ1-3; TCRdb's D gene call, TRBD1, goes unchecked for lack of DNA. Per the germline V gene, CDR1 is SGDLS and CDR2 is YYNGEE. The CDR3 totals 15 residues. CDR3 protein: CASSSRPGFGDTIYF.

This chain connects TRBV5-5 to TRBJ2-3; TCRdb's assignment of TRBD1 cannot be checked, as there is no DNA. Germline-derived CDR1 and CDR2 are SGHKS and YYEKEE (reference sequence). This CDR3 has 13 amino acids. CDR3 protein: CASSFLGPDTQYF.

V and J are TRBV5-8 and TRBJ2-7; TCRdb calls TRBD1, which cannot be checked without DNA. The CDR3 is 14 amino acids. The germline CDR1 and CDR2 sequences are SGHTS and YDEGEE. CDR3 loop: CASSLQQGAGEQYF.

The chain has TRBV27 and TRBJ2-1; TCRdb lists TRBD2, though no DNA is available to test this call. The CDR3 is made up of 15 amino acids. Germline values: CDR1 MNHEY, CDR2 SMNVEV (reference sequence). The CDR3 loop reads CASALWASGIYEQFF.

The CDR3 sequence: CASRGLAGRTYDEQFF. V usage is TRBV12-3 or TRBV12-4 and J usage is TRBJ2-1; the D call from TCRdb, TRBD2, cannot be confirmed without DNA. There are 16 residues in the CDR3.

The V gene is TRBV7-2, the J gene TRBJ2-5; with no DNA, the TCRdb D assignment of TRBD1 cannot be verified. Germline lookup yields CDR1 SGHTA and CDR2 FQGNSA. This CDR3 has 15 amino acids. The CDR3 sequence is CASSWGQGAWETQYF.